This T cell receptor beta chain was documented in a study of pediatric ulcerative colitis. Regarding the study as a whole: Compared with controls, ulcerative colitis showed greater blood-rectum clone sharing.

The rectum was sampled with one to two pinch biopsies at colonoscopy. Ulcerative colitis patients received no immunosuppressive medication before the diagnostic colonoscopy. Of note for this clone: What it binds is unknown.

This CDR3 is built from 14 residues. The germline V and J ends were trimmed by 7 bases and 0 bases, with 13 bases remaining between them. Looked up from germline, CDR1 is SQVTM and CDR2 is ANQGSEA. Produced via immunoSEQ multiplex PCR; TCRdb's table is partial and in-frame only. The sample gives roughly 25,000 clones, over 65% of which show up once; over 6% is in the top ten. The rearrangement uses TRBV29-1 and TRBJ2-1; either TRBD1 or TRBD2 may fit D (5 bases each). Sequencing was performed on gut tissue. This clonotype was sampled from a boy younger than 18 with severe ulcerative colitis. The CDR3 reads CSAARGNSYNEQFF. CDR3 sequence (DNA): TGCAGCGCCGCGAGGGGCAACTCCTACAATGAGCAGTTCTTC.